This TCR beta chain was identified in a study of blood T cell repertoires in COVID-19. Looking at the study overall: From T cells, B-cell-depleted T cells, or PBMCs came the material, which was cDNA or gDNA.

Authors' analysis steps: Estimates of nucleated cell counts were drawn from the amplification of reference gene primers. Method: immunoSEQ multiplex PCR; TCRdb's copy keeps in-frame clones and lacks some. D and trimming were read from the DNA, whereas the V and J calls and clone size are those reported in that table. The table lists tens of thousands of clones, over 85% of them singletons. The CDR3 consists of 11 residues. Germline loops: CDR1 LGHDT, CDR2 YNNKEL (reference sequence). J lost 12 bases, V lost 5 bases, and 4 bases had no gene match. The genes are TRBV3-1 (or the pseudogene TRBV3-2) and TRBJ2-1, with TRBD1 matching over 7 bases. Sample: peripheral blood. The clonotype was recovered from a man aged 65 to 85 with active COVID-19. CDR3 bases: TGTGCCAGCAGCGACCGGGACAGGCAGTTCTTC. Encoded protein: CASSDRDRQFF.